These 2 T cell receptor beta chains were all obtained from the same sample, sequenced in a study of blood T cell repertoires in COVID-19. Assay: immunoSEQ multiplex PCR; the TCRdb copy retains only in-frame clones and omits some. Of 150,000 or so clones listed, approximately 89% are singletons. The source material was peripheral blood. Receptors were obtained from a woman in her 70s with COVID-19, enrolled during active disease.

This sequence joins TRBV9 and TRBJ2-2, with D tentatively TRBD2 (6 bases). Per germline, CDR1 SGDLS and CDR2 YYNGEE. The CDR3 extends over 16 amino acids. V was clipped by 4 bases and J by 3 bases, with 16 bases between them. The CDR3: CASSPTGTAYTGELFF. In nucleotides, the CDR3 is TGTGCCAGCAGCCCCACCGGGACTGCTTACACCGGGGAGCTGTTTTTT.

The V gene is TRBV3-1 (or the pseudogene TRBV3-2), the J gene TRBJ1-4; TRBD1 agrees at 9 bases. CDR1 and CDR2 from the germline V gene are LGHDT and YNNKEL (reference sequence). V was pared by 4 bases and J by 8 bases, with 5 bases of the junction left unmatched. This CDR3 spans 14 amino acids. The CDR3 bases are TGTGCCAGCAGCCCATACAGGGGGCCCGAAAAACTGTTTTTT. This sequence encodes CASSPYRGPEKLFF.